The present T cell receptor (beta chain) was sequenced within a study of OX40 agonist ivuxolimab in advanced cancers. Study in general: Patients received intravenous ivuxolimab every 2 weeks at 0.01 to 10 mg/kg.

The protocol was immunoSEQ multiplex PCR, while the TCRdb copy is restricted to in-frame clones and leaves out a portion. The sample holds approximately 65,000 clones; more than 85% are singletons and the top ten take around 0.63%. V gave up 6 bases and J gave up 2 bases; unmatched junction bases: 2. This CDR3 has 15 amino acids. CDR1 and CDR2 (germline): SEHNR, FQNEAQ (reference sequence). Autoimmune disease history or systemic immunosuppression meant exclusion. V usage is TRBV7-9 and J usage is TRBJ2-4; 12 bases are a match to TRBD1. The specimen was CD4+ or CD8+ T cells sorted from blood, collected in a trial of the OX40 agonist ivuxolimab. The source of this sequence is an adult with an advanced solid tumor such as melanoma, head and neck, liver or kidney cancer. CDR3: CASRGTGGPKNIQYF. Here the CDR3 DNA reads TGTGCCAGCAGGGGGACAGGGGGCCCCAAAAACATTCAGTACTTC.